Listed below are T cell receptor beta chains from one sample, sequenced in a study of blood T cell repertoires in COVID-19. Generated by immunoSEQ multiplex PCR, the TCRdb table keeps only in-frame clones and is missing some. This sample yields roughly 35,000 clones, of which nearly 80% are seen a single time; just over 35% belongs to the top ten. The sequenced sample consisted of peripheral blood. The receptors come from a man older than 75 with acute or convalescent COVID-19. CDR3s include the opening cysteine and the closing phenylalanine or tryptophan. D genes are given only for firm matches. Rows may omit the clone size; those that give it use once, few, many or a size class.

V,D,size,J,DNA,CDR3
TRBV29-1,TRBD1,.,TRBJ2-7,TGCAGCGTTGACGGGAATCGGGACAGGGGTTCCTACGAGCAGTACTTC,CSVDGNRDRGSYEQYF
TRBV7-9,.,once,TRBJ1-2,TGTGCCAGCAGCTCCGCCCCAGGGGCGCCCAGCTATGGCTACACCTTC,CASSSAPGAPSYGYTF
TRBV7-2,TRBD2,.,TRBJ2-3,TGTGCCAGCAGCCCGCAGCGGGGGGGAGATACGCAGTATTTT,CASSPQRGGDTQYF
TRBV5-4,TRBD1,.,TRBJ1-2,TGTGCCAGCAGCTTGCTAACGGGGACAGGGGGCATCGGCTACACCTTC,CASSLLTGTGGIGYTF
TRBV3-1/TRBV3-2,.,.,TRBJ2-2,TGTGCCAGCAGCCGAACCGGGACTGGAGGTACCGGGGAGCTGTTTTTT,CASSRTGTGGTGELFF
TRBV2,TRBD1,.,TRBJ1-6,TGTGCCAGCATCCCCGCGTCGGCCGGGACAGCGAATTCACCCCTCCACTTT,CASIPASAGTANSPLHF
TRBV5-1,.,.,TRBJ2-7,TGCGCCAGCAGCTTCTCGGGGTCTGGCGAGCAGTACTTC,CASSFSGSGEQYF
TRBV19,.,once,TRBJ1-6,TGTGCCAGTAGCCCTTCGGGAGGGCATTCACCCCTCCACTTT,CASSPSGGHSPLHF
TRBV7-2,.,.,TRBJ2-2,TGTGCCAGCCCCAAAGAAGGGGTATCGAACACCGGGGAGCTGTTTTTT,CASPKEGVSNTGELFF
TRBV7-9,.,.,TRBJ2-5,TGTGCCAGCAGCTACTCGAGGGAGACCCAGTACTTC,CASSYSRETQYF
TRBV7-9,TRBD2,once,TRBJ2-3,TGTGCCAGCAGCTTATTGGGGGGGTTAAACACAGATACGCAGTATTTT,CASSLLGGLNTDTQYF
TRBV9,.,.,TRBJ2-1,TGTGCCAGCATTCGGGGGAGCGGGTCTTTCAATGAGCAGTTCTTC,CASIRGSGSFNEQFF
TRBV7-2,.,.,TRBJ2-6,TGTGCCAGCAGCTTAGTAGCTGGGTCGGCCAACGTCCTGACTTTC,CASSLVAGSANVLTF
TRBV19,.,.,TRBJ1-2,TGTGCCAGTAGTGGTGGCAGGGGCAATGGCTACACCTTC,CASSGGRGNGYTF
TRBV28,.,.,TRBJ1-1,TGTGCCAGCAGTCCCGACAGGACGGAAGCTTTCTTT,CASSPDRTEAFF
TRBV6-5,.,.,TRBJ1-6,TGTGCCACCCGGACAGTTGATGGGTCACCCCTCCACTTT,CATRTVDGSPLHF
TRBV5-1,TRBD2,.,TRBJ2-1,TGCGCCAGCAGCTCTTCCAGCGGGGGGACACACAATGAGCAGTTCTTC,CASSSSSGGTHNEQFF
TRBV5-4,.,.,TRBJ1-2,TGTGCCAGCAGGGCCGGGCCCGGAGGCGCTAACTATGGCTACACCTTC,CASRAGPGGANYGYTF
TRBV2,.,.,TRBJ2-3,TGTGCCAGCAGTGCAGGGTCCGCGCAGTATTTT,CASSAGSAQYF
TRBV5-6,.,.,TRBJ2-3,TGTGCCAGCAGCTTGATTACCACGCGTGCAGATACGCAGTATTTT,CASSLITTRADTQYF
TRBV6-6,.,.,TRBJ1-1,TGTGCCAGCAGTTACTCGGGGGCGCGGGTTACTGAAGCTTTCTTT,CASSYSGARVTEAFF
TRBV6-5,.,.,TRBJ2-7,TGTGCCAGCAGTTATGCACAGAGCAACTACGAGCAGTACTTC,CASSYAQSNYEQYF